This entry lists 14 T cell receptor beta chains sequenced from one sample in a study of Graves' ophthalmopathy and Graves' hyperthyroidism. Investigators amplified TCR beta CDR3 regions from RNA transcripts. First-round RT-PCR used HTBI primers; second-round multiplex PCR followed. TCRdb re-analysed the multiplex PCR reads in MiXCR, keeping a single row per CDR3 protein. The sample lists about 400,000 distinct CDR3 sequences, around 17% seen once, with around 1.4% in the top ten. Sequenced input: peripheral blood. The receptors come from a young woman with Graves' ophthalmopathy.

The chain has TRBV19 and TRBJ2-2, with D hard to call. The germline CDR1 and CDR2 sequences are LNHDA and SQIVND (reference sequence). This CDR3 has 14 amino acids. Trimming pared 5 bases from V and 6 bases from J, leaving 13 bases between. CDR3 sequence: CASSYRVSAGELFF. DNA for the CDR3: TGTGCCAGTAGTTATAGGGTATCAGCCGGGGAGCTGTTTTTT.

This chain uses TRBV28 with TRBJ2-5; no reliable D call. Trimming stripped 6 bases from V and 5 bases from J, with 13 bases between. Per the germline V gene, CDR1 is MDHEN and CDR2 is SYDVKM. The length of the CDR3 is 13 residues. The CDR3 sequence is CASSPATVETQYF. DNA of the CDR3: TGTGCCAGCAGCCCAGCCACAGTTGAGACCCAGTACTTC.

This clonotype was seen a few times. A much larger clonotype is one base distant, so this may be a read error. This chain connects TRBV18 to TRBJ2-5; tentative D call: TRBD1 (5 bases). V was shortened by 2 bases and J by 6 bases, with 22 bases between the two germline ends. In germline, CDR1 is KGHSH, CDR2 LQKENI. The CDR3 has 17 amino acids. The CDR3 DNA follows: TGTGCCAGCTCACCATTCCCCTCTGGGGCCGTGGGAAAGACCCAGTACTTC. Translated, it gives CASSPFPSGAVGKTQYF.

Many counts were recorded for this clonotype. This chain joins TRBV2 and TRBJ1-2; a weak D match, TRBD1 (5 bases). The V end lost 4 bases, the J end lost 3 bases, and 12 bases lay between the germline ends. The CDR3 extends over 14 amino acids. CDR1 and CDR2 from the germline V gene are SNHLY and FYNNEI. CDR3 nucleotides: TGTGCCAGCAGTGTAGGGACCAGCTACTATGGCTACACCTTC. Translated, it gives CASSVGTSYYGYTF.

This clonotype was recorded many times. The chain combines TRBV7-2 with TRBJ1-1; D unclear. V was shortened by 5 bases and J by 4 bases, with 8 bases between the two germline ends. The CDR3 totals 12 residues. Germline CDR1 and CDR2: SGHTA and FQGNSA. Here the CDR3 reads CASSPRFTEAFF. The CDR3 bases are TGTGCCAGCAGCCCCCGGTTCACTGAAGCTTTCTTT.

This clonotype was observed at least ten times. This chain links TRBV6-2 or TRBV6-3 with TRBJ1-2; 7 nucleotides align to TRBD1. The CDR3 is 15 residues long. The V segment lost 4 bases and the J segment 5 bases; nucleotides outside the gene matches: 10. The germline V gene has CDR1 MNHEY and CDR2 SVGEGT. CDR3 protein: CASSSRDSFQYGYTF. The CDR3 region has the DNA TGTGCCAGCAGTTCCCGGGACAGCTTCCAGTATGGCTACACCTTC.

Only a few counts were recorded for this clonotype. The chain recombines TRBV4-1 with TRBJ1-3; no definite D call. Trimming removed 0 bases at V and 0 bases at J, with 12 bases between. This CDR3 spans 17 amino acids. Germline V gives CDR1 MGHRA, CDR2 YSYEKL. Here the CDR3 DNA reads TGCGCCAGCAGCCAAGATGGATTACTTCTCTCTGGAAACACCATATATTTT. It is translated as CASSQDGLLLSGNTIYF.

V gene TRBV4-3 combines with J gene TRBJ2-7; 7 nucleotides line up with TRBD2. This CDR3 has 15 amino acids. Germline loops: CDR1 LGHNA, CDR2 YSLEER. V gave up 1 base and J gave up 3 bases; unmatched junction bases: 6. CDR3 loop: CASSQVVASGYEQYF. The CDR3 DNA reads TGCGCCAGCAGCCAAGTTGTTGCTAGCGGCTACGAGCAGTACTTC.

V and J are TRBV6-1 and TRBJ2-5; TRBD2 agrees at 11 bases. This CDR3 is built from 15 residues. The ends lost 0 bases at V and 5 bases at J; junction bases unmatched: 2. Germline V gene lookup returns CDR1 MNHNS and CDR2 SASEGT. The CDR3 is CASSEAASGRETQYF. CDR3 sequence (DNA): TGTGCCAGCAGTGAAGCGGCTAGCGGGAGGGAGACCCAGTACTTC.

This clonotype has a count of ten or more. The chain is built from TRBV11-2 and TRBJ2-7; 12 nucleotides line up with TRBD2. CDR3 size: 16 residues. J was trimmed by 5 bases and V by 4 bases; bases with no gene match: 9. In germline, CDR1 is SGHAT, CDR2 FQNNGV. The CDR3 is CASSYQTSGSLDEQYF. The CDR3 DNA is TGTGCCAGCAGCTACCAGACTAGCGGGAGCCTCGACGAGCAGTACTTC.

The table lists this clonotype with many counts. The chain couples TRBV18 to TRBJ1-5; D is possibly TRBD1 (5 bases). Germline-derived CDR1 and CDR2 are KGHSH and LQKENI. The CDR3 is 14 residues long. V was trimmed by 0 bases and J by 4 bases, leaving 7 bases between them. For the CDR3, the DNA is TGTGCCAGCTCACCACCCCCAGGGAATCAGCCCCAGCATTTT. It encodes CASSPPPGNQPQHF.

This clonotype was observed many times. The genes are TRBV6-7 and TRBJ2-5; D ambiguous. TRBV6-7 is an ORF; its function is uncertain. The CDR3 runs 13 residues. V gave up 7 bases and J gave up 1 base, with 10 bases separating them. The DNA of the CDR3 is TGTGCCAGCAAGAGACACCCCCAAGAGACCCAGTACTTC. Protein: CASKRHPQETQYF.

This clonotype was found a few times. The CDR3 spells CASSYGGKQPQHF. CDR3 in DNA: TGTGCCAGCAGTTATGGGGGAAAACAGCCCCAGCATTTT. The J gene is TRBJ1-5, the V gene TRBV6-5; possibly TRBD1 for D (5 bases). Trimming removed 3 bases at V and 7 bases at J, with 10 bases between. CDR3 length: 13 amino acids. Germline V gene lookup returns CDR1 MNHEY and CDR2 SVGAGI.

The rearrangement uses TRBV12-3 or TRBV12-4 and TRBJ1-2, with D unclear. Deletions cut 2 bases from V and 1 base from J, with 8 bases between. The CDR3 length is 14 residues. For the CDR3, the DNA is TGTGCCAGCAGTTTACTTCCCCGTAACTATGGCTACACCTTC. Amino acids: CASSLLPRNYGYTF.